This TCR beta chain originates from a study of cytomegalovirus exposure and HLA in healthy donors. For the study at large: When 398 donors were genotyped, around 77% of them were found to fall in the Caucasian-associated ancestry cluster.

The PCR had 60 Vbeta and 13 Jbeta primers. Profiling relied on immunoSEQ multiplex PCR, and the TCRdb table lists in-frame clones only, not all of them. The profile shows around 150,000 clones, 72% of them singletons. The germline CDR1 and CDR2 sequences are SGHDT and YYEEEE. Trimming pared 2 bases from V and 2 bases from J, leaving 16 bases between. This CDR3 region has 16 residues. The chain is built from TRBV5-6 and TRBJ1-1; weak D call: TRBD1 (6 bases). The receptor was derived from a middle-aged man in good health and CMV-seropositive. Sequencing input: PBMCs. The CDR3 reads CASSFGQGGVNTEAFF. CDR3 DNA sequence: TGTGCCAGCAGCTTCGGGCAAGGGGGGGTTAACACTGAAGCTTTCTTT.